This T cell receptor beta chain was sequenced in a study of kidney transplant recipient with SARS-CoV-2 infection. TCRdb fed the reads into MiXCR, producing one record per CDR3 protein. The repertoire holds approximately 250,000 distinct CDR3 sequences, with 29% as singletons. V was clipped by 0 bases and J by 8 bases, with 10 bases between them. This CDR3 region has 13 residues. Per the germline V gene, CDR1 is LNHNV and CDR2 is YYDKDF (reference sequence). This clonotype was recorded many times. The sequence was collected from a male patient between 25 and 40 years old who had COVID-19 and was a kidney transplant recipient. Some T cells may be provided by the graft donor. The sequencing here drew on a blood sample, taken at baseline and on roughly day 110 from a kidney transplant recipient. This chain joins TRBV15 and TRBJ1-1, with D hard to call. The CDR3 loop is CATSRDRPAEAFF. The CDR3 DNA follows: TGTGCCACCAGCAGAGACCGGCCTGCGGAAGCTTTCTTT.